This is a list of T cell receptor beta chains from one sample in a study of T cell responses to AZD1222 COVID-19 vaccine. Libraries were prepared by immunoSEQ multiplex PCR; TCRdb keeps only in-frame clonotypes and omits some of them. The sample has approximately 120,000 clones; 90% to 95% are singletons. Sample: peripheral blood, taken on day 0 of AZD1222 vaccination. These receptors originate from an adult in good health. The CDR3 runs from the conserved cysteine through the conserved F or W. A D gene is named only where the DNA matches it firmly. Clone size is shown for a subset of rows, as once, few, many or a class of expanded clone.

>TRBV7-9|TRBD2|NA|TRBJ2-5
TGTGCCAGCTCCCCATGGCGGGGGGGCCAAGAGACCCAGTACTTC
CASSPWRGGQETQYF
>TRBV6-6|NA|NA|TRBJ2-3
TGTGCCAGCAGTTACGGGACAGATACGCAGTATTTT
CASSYGTDTQYF
>TRBV10-3|TRBD1|NA|TRBJ1-2
TGTGCCATCAGCACATCCGGACAGGGGAGCTATGGCTACACCTTC
CAISTSGQGSYGYTF
>TRBV30|NA|NA|TRBJ1-6
TGTGCCTGGACGGAGGGGGAATATAATTCACCCCTCCACTTT
CAWTEGEYNSPLHF
>TRBV7-9|TRBD1|NA|TRBJ1-2
TGTGCCAGCAGCTTCGACAGGGGCCATGGCTACACCTTC
CASSFDRGHGYTF
>TRBV6-5|NA|NA|TRBJ2-3
TGTGCCAGCACCCTGAGCACAGATACGCAGTATTTT
CASTLSTDTQYF
>TRBV19|TRBD1|NA|TRBJ2-5
TGTGCCAGTAACATGGGACAGGGAGAGACCCAGTACTTC
CASNMGQGETQYF
>TRBV27|TRBD1|NA|TRBJ2-1
TGTGCCAGCAGTTTATCGGTTACAGGGGCCTACAATGAGCAGTTCTTC
CASSLSVTGAYNEQFF
>TRBV2|TRBD2|few|TRBJ2-7
TGTGCCAGCAGTGATCAGAGACTAGCGAAGTACTTC
CASSDQRLAKYF
>TRBV6-5|NA|NA|TRBJ2-2
TGTGCCAGCAGTTACTCGCTGCTCATGGACACCGGGGAGCTGTTTTTT
CASSYSLLMDTGELFF
>TRBV5-6|TRBD2|NA|TRBJ2-3
TGTGCCAGCTGGGGGACTAGCGGGAGTGGTACGCAGTATTTT
CASWGTSGSGTQYF
>TRBV10-2|NA|NA|TRBJ1-1
TGCGCCTCCCAAACGGACCCGAACACTGAAGCTTTCTTT
CASQTDPNTEAFF
>TRBV4-1|NA|NA|TRBJ1-1
TGCGCCAGCAGCCAGGGCCTCACTGAAGCTTTCTTT
CASSQGLTEAFF
>TRBV21-1|NA|NA|TRBJ1-2
TGTGCCAGCAGCTCACGACGGCTAAACTATGGCTACACCTTC
CASSSRRLNYGYTF
>TRBV5-1|TRBD2|NA|TRBJ2-5
TGCGCCAGCAGGCTGGGACTAGCGGAAAAAGAGACCCAGTACTTC
CASRLGLAEKETQYF
>TRBV6-5|TRBD2|NA|TRBJ2-7
TGTGCCAGCAGTTACCCAGGGAGGGGTTCCGAGCAGTACTTC
CASSYPGRGSEQYF
>TRBV27|NA|NA|TRBJ2-3
TGTGCCAGCAGTTTATCGTGGAACACAGATACGCAGTATTTT
CASSLSWNTDTQYF
>TRBV18|TRBD2|NA|TRBJ2-1
TGTGCCAGCTCACCTTCGCGGGGGGGAGATGAGCAGTTCTTC
CASSPSRGGDEQFF
>TRBV29-1|NA|NA|TRBJ2-5
TGCAGCGTTGAAGCGCCGACCCAGCGGGAGACCCAGTACTTC
CSVEAPTQRETQYF
>TRBV5-1|NA|NA|TRBJ2-1
TGCGCCAGCAGCTTGGACCAGAGGAACAATGAGCAGTTCTTC
CASSLDQRNNEQFF
>TRBV5-1|NA|few|TRBJ2-7
TGCGCCAGCAGCTTGGGACTCATATACGAGCAGTACTTC
CASSLGLIYEQYF
>TRBV3-1/TRBV3-2|TRBD1|NA|TRBJ1-2
TGTGCCAGCAGCCAGGGACAGGGCAGTAACTATGGCTACACCTTC
CASSQGQGSNYGYTF
>TRBV19|TRBD1|NA|TRBJ1-1
TGTGCCAGTAGTACAATTGACAGGGGGAACACTGAAGCTTTCTTT
CASSTIDRGNTEAFF
>TRBV2|NA|NA|TRBJ2-1
TGTGCCAGCAGAAACCAGTTAGCGGAAAATGAGCAGTTCTTC
CASRNQLAENEQFF
>TRBV21-1|NA|NA|TRBJ1-1
TGTGCCAGCCGGCGCATCTCGAACACTGAAGCTTTCTTT
CASRRISNTEAFF
>TRBV6-5|NA|few|TRBJ1-2
TGTGCCAGCAGGGGGGGGTATGGCTACACCTTC
CASRGGYGYTF
>TRBV19|NA|NA|TRBJ1-1
TGTGCCAGTAGTATAGTACCCGACACTGAAGCTTTCTTT
CASSIVPDTEAFF
>TRBV5-4|TRBD1|once|TRBJ1-2
TGTGCCAGCAGTCCGGGTCAGGGGGCGGGCTATGGCTACACCTTC
CASSPGQGAGYGYTF
>TRBV5-1|NA|once|TRBJ1-1
TGCGCCAGCAGCTTGGCCTCGAACACTGAAGCTTTCTTT
CASSLASNTEAFF
>TRBV6-6|TRBD2|NA|TRBJ2-3
TGTGCCAGCGGACTAGCGGGGGTGACAGATACGCAGTATTTT
CASGLAGVTDTQYF
>TRBV27|NA|NA|TRBJ2-2
TGTGCCAGCAGCCCCTCCGCGGGGGCGGTCACCGGGGAGCTGTTTTTT
CASSPSAGAVTGELFF
>TRBV12-3/TRBV12-4|NA|NA|TRBJ1-2
TGTGCCAGCAGTCCAGGGGATAACTATGGCTACACCTTC
CASSPGDNYGYTF
>TRBV6-5|NA|NA|TRBJ1-2
TGTGCCACCAGGAGGGAAATCGACTATGGCTACACCTTC
CATRREIDYGYTF
>TRBV5-1|NA|NA|TRBJ1-1
TGCGCCAGCAGCCCGGATTATGTTGGCACTGAAGCTTTCTTT
CASSPDYVGTEAFF
>TRBV18|NA|NA|TRBJ1-6
TGTGCCAGCTCGAACCGGGGATACTCCTATAATTCACCCCTCCACTTT
CASSNRGYSYNSPLHF
>TRBV3-1/TRBV3-2|TRBD1|NA|TRBJ2-5
TGTGCCAGCAGCCAAGAATGGGACAGAAAAGAGACCCAGTACTTC
CASSQEWDRKETQYF
>TRBV7-2|NA|NA|TRBJ1-4
TGTGCCAGCAGCTTAGAAATCGGGAGGTTCGAAAAACTGTTTTTT
CASSLEIGRFEKLFF
>TRBV2|TRBD1|NA|TRBJ1-2
TGTGCCAGCAGTGAAGCGCGGGACAGGTCCTATGGCTACACCTTC
CASSEARDRSYGYTF
>TRBV29-1|TRBD1|NA|TRBJ2-1
TGCAGCGGGGGACAAGGGGGCGGAAATGAGCAGTTCTTC
CSGGQGGGNEQFF
>TRBV7-2|NA|once|TRBJ2-1
TGTGCCAGCAGCTTAGGAGCGGGTAGCTCCTACAATGAGCAGTTCTTC
CASSLGAGSSYNEQFF
>TRBV4-1|NA|NA|TRBJ1-3
TGCGCCAGCAGCCAAATGTCTCTCTCTGGAAACACCATATATTTT
CASSQMSLSGNTIYF
>TRBV6-1|NA|once|TRBJ2-1
TGTGCCAGCAGTGAAAGATGGTCCGCAGGGCGGTTCTTC
CASSERWSAGRFF
>TRBV19|TRBD1|NA|TRBJ1-2
TGTGCCAGTAGTATGGCCCCGGGACAGGGAGGTATCGGCTACACCTTC
CASSMAPGQGGIGYTF
>TRBV4-3|TRBD1|NA|TRBJ2-4
TGCGCCAGCAGCCAAGATCGAGGGACAGGGCGGTACTTC
CASSQDRGTGRYF
>TRBV30|TRBD1|NA|TRBJ1-5
TGTGCCTGGAGTGTAGGGACAGGGCGACAGCCCCAGCATTTT
CAWSVGTGRQPQHF
>TRBV4-1|TRBD1|NA|TRBJ1-2
TGCGCCAGCAGCCTCCGCCGGGACAGGGTGGCGGGGGCGGGCGGCTACACCTTC
CASSLRRDRVAGAGGYTF
>TRBV12-3/TRBV12-4|NA|NA|TRBJ2-1
TGTGCCAGCAGGTCCGGGACCCCTCATGAGCAGTTCTTC
CASRSGTPHEQFF
>TRBV14|NA|NA|TRBJ1-3
TGTGCCAGCAGCCACCGGGACCCTGGAAACACCATATATTTT
CASSHRDPGNTIYF
>TRBV12-3/TRBV12-4|NA|NA|TRBJ2-7
NA
CASSTSSYEQYF
>TRBV5-4|NA|NA|TRBJ2-7
TGTGCCAGCAGCTCAACCTACGAGCAGTACTTC
CASSSTYEQYF
>TRBV18|TRBD2|NA|TRBJ2-1
TGTGCCAGCTCTCTAGGACTAGCGGGGGCGGGAGAGCAGTTCTTC
CASSLGLAGAGEQFF
>TRBV29-1|NA|NA|TRBJ1-1
TGCAGCGTTGGGAACGTGGACACTGAAGCTTTCTTT
CSVGNVDTEAFF
>TRBV2|NA|NA|TRBJ1-2
TGTGCCAGCATCCCTGCGGGTAGCTATGGCTACACCTTC
CASIPAGSYGYTF
>TRBV24-1|NA|NA|TRBJ2-1
TGTGCCACCAGTGACGAAGGGCAGGGCGCGGGCAATGAGCAGTTCTTC
CATSDEGQGAGNEQFF
>TRBV7-9|TRBD1|NA|TRBJ1-2
TGTGCCAGCAGCTTGGGGGACAGGGGGCTTGGCTACACCTTC
CASSLGDRGLGYTF